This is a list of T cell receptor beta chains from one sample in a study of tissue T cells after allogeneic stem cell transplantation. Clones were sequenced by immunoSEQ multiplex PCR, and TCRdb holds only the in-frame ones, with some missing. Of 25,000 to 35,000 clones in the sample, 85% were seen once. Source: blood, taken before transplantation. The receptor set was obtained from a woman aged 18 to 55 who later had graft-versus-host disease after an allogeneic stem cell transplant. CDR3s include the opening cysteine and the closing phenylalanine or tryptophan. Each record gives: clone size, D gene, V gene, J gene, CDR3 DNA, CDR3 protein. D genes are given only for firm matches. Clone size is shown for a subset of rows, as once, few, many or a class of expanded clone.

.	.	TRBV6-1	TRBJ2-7	TGTGCCAGCAGTGAAGTATGGGACGTCTGCGAGCAGTACTTC	CASSEVWDVCEQYF
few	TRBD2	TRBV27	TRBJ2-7	TGTGCCAGCAGTTCACACCAAAGCGGGAGCTCCTACGAGCAGTACTTC	CASSSHQSGSSYEQYF
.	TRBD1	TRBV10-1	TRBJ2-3	TGCGCCAGCAGTGAGTCGCCTGGGACAGGGACCACAGATACGCAGTATTTT	CASSESPGTGTTDTQYF
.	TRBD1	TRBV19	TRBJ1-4	TGTGCCAGTAGTAGTACAGGGGCTGCAACTAATGAAAAACTGTTTTTT	CASSSTGAATNEKLFF
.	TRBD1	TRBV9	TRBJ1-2	TGTGCCAGCAGCGTTCCGGGACAGGGTATGGGGGGCTACACCTTC	CASSVPGQGMGGYTF
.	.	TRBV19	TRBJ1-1	TGTGCCAGTAAAGCCGGGACGGGTAACACTGAAGCTTTCTTT	CASKAGTGNTEAFF
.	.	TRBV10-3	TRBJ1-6	TGTGCCATCAGTGAGCCTGGGGGCGGGGGATATAATTCACCCCTCCACTTT	CAISEPGGGGYNSPLHF
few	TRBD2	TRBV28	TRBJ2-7	TGTGCCAGCAGTTTAGACCCCAGCGGGAGGGACCGCTACGAGCAGTACTTC	CASSLDPSGRDRYEQYF
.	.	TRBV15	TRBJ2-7	TGTGCCACCAGCAGAGGGGCGGGATCCTACGAGCAGTACTTC	CATSRGAGSYEQYF
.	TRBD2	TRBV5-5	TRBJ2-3	TGTGCCAGCAGTCATAGTAGCGGGAGGGCCCCCGATACGCAGTATTTT	CASSHSSGRAPDTQYF
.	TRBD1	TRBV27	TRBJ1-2	TGTGCCAGCAGTTTATCCGGGACAGGGGATGGCTACACCTTC	CASSLSGTGDGYTF
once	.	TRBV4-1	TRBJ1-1	TGCGCCAGCAGCCAAGATCCGGGGAGGGACACTGAAGCTTTCTTT	CASSQDPGRDTEAFF
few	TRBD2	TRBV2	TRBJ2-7	TGTGCCAGCAACCTACCGGGACTAGCGGGATCCCGAGGGGGGGAGCAGTACTTC	CASNLPGLAGSRGGEQYF
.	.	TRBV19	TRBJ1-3	TGTGCCAGTAGTAATGGACTCTCTGGAAACACCATATATTTT	CASSNGLSGNTIYF
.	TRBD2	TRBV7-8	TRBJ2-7	TGTGCCAGCAGCGAGGGGACTAGCGGGGTGGACGAGCAGTACTTC	CASSEGTSGVDEQYF
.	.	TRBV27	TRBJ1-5	TGTGCCAGCAGTCCCATCGACATGTTTCATCGGCCCCAGCATTTT	CASSPIDMFHRPQHF
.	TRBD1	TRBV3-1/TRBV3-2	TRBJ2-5	TGTGCCAGCAGCCAAGAAAGACCAGGGGGCGCAGAGACCCAGTACTTC	CASSQERPGGAETQYF
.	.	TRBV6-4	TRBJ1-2	TGTGCCAGCAGTGACTCGAGTTCCTTGGGCTACACCTTC	CASSDSSSLGYTF
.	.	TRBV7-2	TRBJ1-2	TGTGCCAGCAGCGTTGGGGAGATCGGCGGCTACACCTTC	CASSVGEIGGYTF
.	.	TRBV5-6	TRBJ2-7	TGTGCCAGCAGCTTTTCAGGGAGCGAGCAGTACTTC	CASSFSGSEQYF
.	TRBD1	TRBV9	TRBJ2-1	TGTGCCAGCAGCCCCGGGACAGGGCTCAATGAGCAGTTCTTC	CASSPGTGLNEQFF
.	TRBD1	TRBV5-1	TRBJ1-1	TGCGCCAGCAGCTTGTCACAGGGGGACGCCGAAGCTTTCTTT	CASSLSQGDAEAFF
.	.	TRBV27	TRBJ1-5	TGTGCCAGCAGTTTATTTTTGAGCCCTAAACCGTGCCTAAAGAATCAGCCCCAGCATTTT	CASSLFLSPKPCLKNQPQHF
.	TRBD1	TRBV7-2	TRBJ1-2	TGTGCCAGCAGCTTAAGGACAGGAGTCGATGGCTACACCTTC	CASSLRTGVDGYTF
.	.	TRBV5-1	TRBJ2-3	TGCGCCAGCAGCACCCCCAGAATCGGGGCAGATACGCAGTATTTT	CASSTPRIGADTQYF
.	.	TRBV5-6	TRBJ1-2	TGTGCCAGCAGCTTGGTTGGCAGCCAGTCCTATGGCTACACCTTC	CASSLVGSQSYGYTF
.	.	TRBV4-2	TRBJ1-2	TGTGCCAGCAGCCAAGAAGGGGGGACCAACTATGGCTACACCTTC	CASSQEGGTNYGYTF
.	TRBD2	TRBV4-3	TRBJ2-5	TGCGCCAGCAGCCAAGAGCGGGGGGGCCAAGAGACCCAGTACTTC	CASSQERGGQETQYF
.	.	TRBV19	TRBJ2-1	TGTGCCAGTAGTATAGGTCCAGGGGCCTCCTACAATGAGCAGTTCTTC	CASSIGPGASYNEQFF
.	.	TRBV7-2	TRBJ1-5	TGTGCCAGCAGCTTAGGAGGCGCTCAGCCCCAGCATTTT	CASSLGGAQPQHF
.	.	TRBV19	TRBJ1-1	TGTGCCACCCAATCTAACAGGCAAATGAACACTGAAGCTTTCTTT	CATQSNRQMNTEAFF
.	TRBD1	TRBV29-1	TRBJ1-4	TGCAGCGTTGGACAGGGCCGTGAAAAACTGTTTTTT	CSVGQGREKLFF
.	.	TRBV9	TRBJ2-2	TGTGCCAGCAGCGTAGCTGGTAGGGCGAACACCGGGGAGCTGTTTTTT	CASSVAGRANTGELFF
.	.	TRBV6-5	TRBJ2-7	TGTGCCAGCAGATGGGGACTCCACTACGAGCAGTACTTC	CASRWGLHYEQYF
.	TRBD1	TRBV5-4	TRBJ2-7	TGTGCCAGCAGCTTTCGGGGGACAGGGGAGTACGAGCAGTACTTC	CASSFRGTGEYEQYF
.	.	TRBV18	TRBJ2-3	TGTGCCAGCTCAGAAAGGAAAAATTCAGATACGCAGTATTTT	CASSERKNSDTQYF
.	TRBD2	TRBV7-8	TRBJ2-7	TGTGCCAGCAGCTGGTCCGGGACTAGCGCATCCTACGAGCAGTACTTC	CASSWSGTSASYEQYF
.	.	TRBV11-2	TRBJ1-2	TGTGCCAGCAGCTTAGACACTAACTATGGCTACACCTTC	CASSLDTNYGYTF
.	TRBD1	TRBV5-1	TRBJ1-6	TGCGCCAGCAGCGGTTTTGATTCCGGACAGGGGAGTTCACCCCTCCACTTT	CASSGFDSGQGSSPLHF